What follows are 2 T cell receptor beta chains derived from one specimen sequenced in a study of persistence of HIV-infected CD4 T cells. Their antigens remain unidentified. This was the immunoSEQ version 4 assay in survey mode. Some clones are missing from TCRdb's copy, which holds only in-frame ones; the method was immunoSEQ multiplex PCR. The sample contains about 28,000 clones, around 80% of which appear only once. Lysates of CMV-infected fibroblasts at approximately 9.4 ug/mL stimulated these cells. CD40L/CD69 double-negative CD45RO-high memory CD4+ T cells were collected. Material: CD4+ T cells sorted from PBMCs after approximately 19-hour stimulation, obtained from a patient who received antiretroviral therapy. All receptors derive from an adult man with HIV who was CMV-seropositive.

This sequence joins TRBV6-5 and TRBJ1-3; possible D gene TRBD1, 6 bases. The CDR3 spans 14 residues. CDR1 MNHEY and CDR2 SVGAGI come from the germline V gene. Trimming shortened V by 6 bases and J by 2 bases, and 11 bases separated the two germline ends. The chain's CDR3 is CASSLGTTGNTIYF. CDR3 sequence (DNA): TGTGCCAGCAGCCTCGGGACAACTGGAAACACCATATATTTT.

V and J are TRBV2 and TRBJ1-3; D remains unclear. The CDR3 extends over 14 amino acids. V shed 6 bases and J shed 4 bases, with 13 bases lying between them. The germline V gene encodes CDR1 SNHLY and CDR2 FYNNEI. The CDR3 coding sequence is TGTGCCAGCAGCGCCATTGCAACAGGAAACACCATATATTTT. This gives the protein CASSAIATGNTIYF.